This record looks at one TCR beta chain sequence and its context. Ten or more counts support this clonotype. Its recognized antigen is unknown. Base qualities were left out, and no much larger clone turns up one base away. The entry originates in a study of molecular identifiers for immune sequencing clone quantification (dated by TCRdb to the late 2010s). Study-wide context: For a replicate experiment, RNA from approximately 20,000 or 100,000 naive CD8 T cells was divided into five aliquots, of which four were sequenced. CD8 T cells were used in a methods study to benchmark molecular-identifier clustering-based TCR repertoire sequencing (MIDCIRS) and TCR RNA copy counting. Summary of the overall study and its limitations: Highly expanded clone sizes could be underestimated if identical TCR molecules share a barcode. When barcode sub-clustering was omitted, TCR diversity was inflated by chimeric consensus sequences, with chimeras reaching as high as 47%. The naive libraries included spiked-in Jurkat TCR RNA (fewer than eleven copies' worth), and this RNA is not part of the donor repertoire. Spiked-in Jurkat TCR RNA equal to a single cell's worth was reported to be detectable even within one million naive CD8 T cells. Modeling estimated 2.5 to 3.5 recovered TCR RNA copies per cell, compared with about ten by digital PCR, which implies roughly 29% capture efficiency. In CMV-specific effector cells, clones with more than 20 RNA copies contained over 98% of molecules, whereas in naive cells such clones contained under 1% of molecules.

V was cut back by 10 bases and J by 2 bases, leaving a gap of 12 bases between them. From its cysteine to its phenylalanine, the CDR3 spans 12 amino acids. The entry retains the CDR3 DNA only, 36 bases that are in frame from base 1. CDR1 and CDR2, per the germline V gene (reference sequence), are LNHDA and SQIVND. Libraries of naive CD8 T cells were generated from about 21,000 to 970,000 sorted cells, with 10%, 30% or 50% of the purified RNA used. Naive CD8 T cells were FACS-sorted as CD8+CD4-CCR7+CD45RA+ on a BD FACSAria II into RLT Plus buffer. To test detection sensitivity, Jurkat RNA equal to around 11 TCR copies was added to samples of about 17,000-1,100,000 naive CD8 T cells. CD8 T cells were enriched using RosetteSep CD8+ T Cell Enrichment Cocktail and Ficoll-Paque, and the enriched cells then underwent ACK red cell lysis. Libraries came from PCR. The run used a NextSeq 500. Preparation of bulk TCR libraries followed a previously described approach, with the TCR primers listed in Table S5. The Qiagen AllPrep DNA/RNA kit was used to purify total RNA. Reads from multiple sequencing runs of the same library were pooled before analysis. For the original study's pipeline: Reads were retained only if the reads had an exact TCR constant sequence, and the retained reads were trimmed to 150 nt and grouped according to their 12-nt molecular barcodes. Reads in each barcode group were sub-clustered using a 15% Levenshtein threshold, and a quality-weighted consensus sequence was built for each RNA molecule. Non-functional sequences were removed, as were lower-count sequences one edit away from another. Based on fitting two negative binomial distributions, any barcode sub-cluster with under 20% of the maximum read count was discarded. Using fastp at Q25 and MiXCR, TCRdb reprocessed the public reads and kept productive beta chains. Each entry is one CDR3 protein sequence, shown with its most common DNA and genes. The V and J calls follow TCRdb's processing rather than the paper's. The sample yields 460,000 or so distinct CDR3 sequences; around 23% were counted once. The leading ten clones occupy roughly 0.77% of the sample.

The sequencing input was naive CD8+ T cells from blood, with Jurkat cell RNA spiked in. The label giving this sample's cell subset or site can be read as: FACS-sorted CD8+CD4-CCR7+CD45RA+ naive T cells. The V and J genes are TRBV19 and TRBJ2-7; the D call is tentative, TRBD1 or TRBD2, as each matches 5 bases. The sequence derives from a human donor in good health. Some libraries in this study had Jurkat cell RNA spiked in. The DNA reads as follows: TGTGCCACCAGGGACGGAGCCTACGAGCAGTACTTC. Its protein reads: CATRDGAYEQYF.